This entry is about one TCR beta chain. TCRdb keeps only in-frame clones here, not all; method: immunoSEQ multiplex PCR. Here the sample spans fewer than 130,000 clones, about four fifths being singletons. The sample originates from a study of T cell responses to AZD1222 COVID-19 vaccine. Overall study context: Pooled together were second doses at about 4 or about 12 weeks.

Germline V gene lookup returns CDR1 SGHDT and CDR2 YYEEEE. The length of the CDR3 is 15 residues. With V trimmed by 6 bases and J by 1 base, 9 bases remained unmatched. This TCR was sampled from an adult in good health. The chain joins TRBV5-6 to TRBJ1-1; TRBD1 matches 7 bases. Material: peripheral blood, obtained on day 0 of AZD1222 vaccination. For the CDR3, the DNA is TGTGCCAGCACCTCACGAGGGGGCAGGAACACTGAAGCTTTCTTT. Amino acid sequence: CASTSRGGRNTEAFF.